Sequencing of this T cell receptor (beta chain) was carried out in a study of glioma-infiltrating T cells. Study results and limitations: Above-expected tissue-blood divergence occurred in all gliomas, most in low-grade ones. Tissue and blood shared very few CDR3 sequences.

This clonotype was detected ten times or more. Its specificity is not known. This CDR3 region has 15 residues. V was trimmed by 1 base and J by 7 bases, leaving 14 bases between them. CDR1 is SGHVS and CDR2 is FNYEAQ in the germline V gene. Using RNA template, CDR3s of TCR alpha and beta were amplified with iRepertoire arm-PCR. Input was roughly 100-450 ng of tissue mRNA or PBMC total RNA. TCRdb analysed the multiplex PCR reads with MiXCR anew, one entry per CDR3 protein. The sample yields around 190,000 distinct CDR3 sequences, around 32% seen once. This TCR came from a human donor with low-grade glioma or glioblastoma, undergoing nonglioma brain surgery, or in good health (not recorded which). Material: glioma tissue, nonneoplastic brain tissue, or PBMCs (not recorded which). The V call is TRBV7-6, the J call TRBJ1-5; D is perhaps TRBD1 (5 bases). CDR3 protein: CASSLDSGNQQPQHF. The CDR3 DNA reads TGTGCCAGCAGCTTAGATTCAGGGAACCAACAGCCCCAGCATTTT.